Presented here are 8 T cell receptor beta chains from one specimen sequenced in a study of OX40 agonist ivuxolimab in advanced cancers. The library was generated by the immunoSEQ multiplex PCR assay. TCRdb stores this immuneACCESS table with in-frame sequences only. Part of the clones is absent; in the studies checked, under half of the shortfall reflects unresolved V genes, and no reason is known for the rest. The table for this sample lists around 26,000 clones; around 81% of them were counted only once. The ten largest clonotypes hold about 32% of the sample. The sample in question was CD4+ or CD8+ T cells sorted from blood, obtained in a trial of the OX40 agonist ivuxolimab. The receptors were sampled from an adult with an advanced solid tumor such as melanoma, head and neck, liver or kidney cancer.

The rearrangement joins TRBV14 to TRBJ2-1, with a tentative D call TRBD1 (5 bases). Per germline, CDR1 SGHDN and CDR2 FVKESK. The CDR3 is made up of 18 amino acids. Trimming left V 0 bases short and J 0 bases short, with 15 bases between. The CDR3 spells CASSQDFGYQGSYNEQFF. CDR3 DNA sequence: TGTGCCAGCAGCCAAGATTTTGGGTACCAGGGCTCCTACAATGAGCAGTTCTTC.

A single count supports this clone. This chain connects TRBV11-2 to TRBJ2-1, with D hard to call. The germline CDR1 and CDR2 sequences are SGHAT and FQNNGV. The germline V and J ends were trimmed by 1 base and 5 bases, with 9 bases remaining between them. This CDR3 spans 14 amino acids. This CDR3 reads CASSLADANNEQFF. The DNA for the CDR3 is TGTGCCAGCAGCTTAGCGGACGCGAACAATGAGCAGTTCTTC.

This clone was picked up one time. The chain has TRBV4-1 and TRBJ2-2, with unresolved D. This CDR3 spans 15 amino acids. Germline loops: CDR1 MGHRA, CDR2 YSYEKL. Trimming pared 0 bases from V and 5 bases from J, leaving 10 bases between. CDR3 DNA sequence: TGCGCCAGCAGCCAAGAAGGTACGAGGACCGGGGAGCTGTTTTTT. Protein product: CASSQEGTRTGELFF.

Of note for this clone: A read error may account for a junction end that differs from germline. This chain connects TRBV7-9 to TRBJ2-2; D remains unclear. The CDR3 length is 15 residues. Looked up from germline, CDR1 is SEHNR and CDR2 is FQNEAQ (reference sequence). CDR3 bases: TGTGCCAGCAGCTTATGGAATACGAACGCCGGGGAGCTGTTTTTT. Encoded protein: CASSLWNTNAGELFF.

This chain joins TRBV4-1 and TRBJ1-5; D remains unclear. The V gene's germline CDR1 is MGHRA and CDR2 YSYEKL. The CDR3 spans 16 residues. The V end was cut by 0 bases, the J end by 6 bases, with 15 bases between. The CDR3 DNA is TGCGCCAGCAGCCAAGATCGGTGGGAGAGAAGTCAGCCCCAGCATTTT. This gives the protein CASSQDRWERSQPQHF.

The chain is built from TRBV6-6 and TRBJ2-7; 7 positions match TRBD1. The CDR3 sequence is 15 residues long. Per the germline V gene, CDR1 is MNHNY and CDR2 is SVGAGI (reference sequence). V trimming: 2 bases; J trimming: 4 bases; junction bases outside the gene matches: 8. CDR3 bases: TGTGCCAGCAGTTACCCCCAACAGGGGTCGTACGAGCAGTACTTC. Amino acid sequence: CASSYPQQGSYEQYF.

V usage is TRBV10-2 and J usage is TRBJ1-1; D is undetermined. The CDR3 runs to 15 residues. Germline V gene sequence: CDR1 WSHSY, CDR2 SAAADI. V was pared by 6 bases and J by 3 bases, with 17 bases between. This chain's CDR3 is CASSDNGRFYTEAFF. The CDR3 nucleotides read TGCGCCAGCAGCGATAACGGACGATTCTACACTGAAGCTTTCTTT.

The chain has TRBV4-1 and TRBJ2-2, with D perhaps TRBD2 (6 bases). This CDR3 region has 15 residues. Per the germline V gene, CDR1 is MGHRA and CDR2 is YSYEKL. The V gene lost 4 bases and the J gene lost 3 bases, with 12 bases spanning the gap. CDR3 DNA: TGCGCCAGCAGCCTGGGACCGGGGGACACCGGGGAGCTGTTTTTT. As protein: CASSLGPGDTGELFF.